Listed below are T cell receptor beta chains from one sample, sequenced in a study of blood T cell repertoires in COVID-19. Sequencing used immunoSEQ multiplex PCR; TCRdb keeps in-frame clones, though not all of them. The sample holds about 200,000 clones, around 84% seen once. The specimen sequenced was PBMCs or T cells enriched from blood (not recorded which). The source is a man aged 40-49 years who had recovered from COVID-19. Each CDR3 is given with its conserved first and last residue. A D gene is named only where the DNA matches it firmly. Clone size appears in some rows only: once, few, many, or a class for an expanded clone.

TGTGCCAGTAGGCAGCCGAGTGCGGCGGTAGGCACCGGGGAGCTGTTTTTT,CASRQPSAAVGTGELFF,-,-,TRBV19,TRBJ2-2
TGTGCCAGCTCTTCCGGGACACCTTATTCCTACAATGAGCAGTTCTTC,CASSSGTPYSYNEQFF,-,-,TRBV9,TRBJ2-1
TGTGCCAGCAGCCCGAGCTGGCCTAGATGGACCGGGGAGCTGTTTTTT,CASSPSWPRWTGELFF,-,-,TRBV5-6,TRBJ2-2
TGTGCCAGCAGCTTACTCCTAGCGGGAGCGTCGGAGACCCAGTACTTC,CASSLLLAGASETQYF,once,TRBD2,TRBV3-1/TRBV3-2,TRBJ2-5
TGCAGCGGGGGCATTGGACAGGGGCGCAATGAGCAGTTCTTC,CSGGIGQGRNEQFF,once,TRBD1,TRBV29-1,TRBJ2-1
TGTGCCAGCAGCTTGAGCCTTAAAGAGACCCAGTACTTC,CASSLSLKETQYF,-,-,TRBV5-6,TRBJ2-5
TGTGCCAGCAGCTTACGCCTCTCTAGCGGGACTTACGAGCAGTACTTC,CASSLRLSSGTYEQYF,-,TRBD2,TRBV7-6,TRBJ2-7
TGTGCCAGCAGCACCCGTAGCGGGGAGCTGTTTTTT,CASSTRSGELFF,few,-,TRBV7-2,TRBJ2-2
TGTGCCAGCAGTTTATTGGCGGGAGCCAATGAGCAGTTCTTC,CASSLLAGANEQFF,-,TRBD2,TRBV27,TRBJ2-1
TGTGCCAGCAGCGCCCCGAAAACGACAGGGTTATATGGCTACACCTTC,CASSAPKTTGLYGYTF,-,TRBD1,TRBV7-9,TRBJ1-2
TGCGCCAGCAGCTTGGTGAAGCCAGGGGCCGAGCAGTACTTC,CASSLVKPGAEQYF,-,-,TRBV5-1,TRBJ2-7
TGTGCCAGCAGCCGGACTAGCGGCGCGAACACCGGGGAGCTGTTTTTT,CASSRTSGANTGELFF,-,TRBD2,TRBV3-1/TRBV3-2,TRBJ2-2
TGTGCCAGCAGCTCCGGGGTCTTCGGGGGAGCCTACGAGCAGTACTTC,CASSSGVFGGAYEQYF,once,-,TRBV7-2,TRBJ2-7
TGCAGCGTTGTGGTTGCGGCACAGGGGGCTCAAGATGGCTACACCTTC,CSVVVAAQGAQDGYTF,-,TRBD1,TRBV29-1,TRBJ1-2
TGCGCCAGCAGCCAGACCACCGGGGGGGTTAATTATGATACGCAGTATTTT,CASSQTTGGVNYDTQYF,-,TRBD2,TRBV4-1,TRBJ2-3
TGTGCCAGCAGTTCCCTCGAGGGACAGAGTAACTATGGCTACACCTTC,CASSSLEGQSNYGYTF,-,TRBD1,TRBV6-2/TRBV6-3,TRBJ1-2
TGTGCCAGCAGTTTCCTTCCGAGATACACAGATACGCAGTATTTT,CASSFLPRYTDTQYF,-,-,TRBV2,TRBJ2-3
TGTGCCAGCAGTGAAATGGGGGCAGCTAACTATGGCTACACCTTC,CASSEMGAANYGYTF,once,-,TRBV6-1,TRBJ1-2
TGTGCCAGCAGGGCTAGCGGAGAGTACAATGAGCAGTTCTTC,CASRASGEYNEQFF,-,TRBD2,TRBV6-5,TRBJ2-1
TGTGCCAGCTCCACGTCGCAAGGGTATAGCGGGAGTTCGGAAGAGACCCAGTACTTC,CASSTSQGYSGSSEETQYF,once,TRBD2,TRBV18,TRBJ2-5
TGTGCCAGCAGTTACGGCGGGAGCTACGAGCAGTACTTC,CASSYGGSYEQYF,-,TRBD2,TRBV6-2/TRBV6-3,TRBJ2-7
TGTGCCAGCAGCTTGTTGGCAGGGGGCTATGGCTACACCTTC,CASSLLAGGYGYTF,-,TRBD1,TRBV5-5,TRBJ1-2
TGTGCCAGCAGCTTAAGGGACAGGGATTGGGAAGCTTTCTTT,CASSLRDRDWEAFF,once,TRBD1,TRBV11-3,TRBJ1-1
TGTGCCTGCTCCCTAGCGGGAGTATCGGATACGCAGTATTTT,CACSLAGVSDTQYF,-,TRBD2,TRBV30,TRBJ2-3
TGTGCCAGCAGTGATTCGAGGGAGACCCATACGCAGTATTTT,CASSDSRETHTQYF,-,-,TRBV25-1,TRBJ2-3
TGTGCCAGTAGTACGGGGACAGGGAATCAGCCCCAGCATTTT,CASSTGTGNQPQHF,-,TRBD1,TRBV19,TRBJ1-5
TGTGCCAGTAGTGAAGCGGTATGGACGGGAGGGGTATACGAGCAGTACTTC,CASSEAVWTGGVYEQYF,-,TRBD2,TRBV19,TRBJ2-7
TGCAGCGTTGGTCCGGGACAGGGGTCCTACGAGCAGTACTTC,CSVGPGQGSYEQYF,-,TRBD1,TRBV29-1,TRBJ2-7
TGTGCCAGCAGCCTGGGTCGGACAGCTAACTCCTACGAGCAGTACTTC,CASSLGRTANSYEQYF,-,-,TRBV11-3,TRBJ2-7
TGTGCCAGCAGTCAGGACAGGTTTGGCAATCAGCCCCAGCATTTT,CASSQDRFGNQPQHF,-,TRBD1,TRBV6-5,TRBJ1-5
TGTGCCAGCAGTGAAGAACAGGGGAACGAAAAACTGTTTTTT,CASSEEQGNEKLFF,-,TRBD1,TRBV6-1,TRBJ1-4
TGTGCCAGCAGCGTAGGTGCCGGAGATACGCAGTATTTT,CASSVGAGDTQYF,-,-,TRBV9,TRBJ2-3
TGTGCCAGCAGCGTCCAGGGGAATCAGCCCCAGCATTTT,CASSVQGNQPQHF,-,-,TRBV13,TRBJ1-5
TGTGCCAGCAGCGTAGGTCTGGGCAGATCTAGCACAGATACGCAGTATTTT,CASSVGLGRSSTDTQYF,-,-,TRBV9,TRBJ2-3
TGTGCCAGTAGTATTATGGGGGCGGCTAATCAGCCCCAGCATTTT,CASSIMGAANQPQHF,once,-,TRBV19,TRBJ1-5
TGTGCCAGCAGCTGGGGCGGACAGAAAGCTTTCTTT,CASSWGGQKAFF,-,-,TRBV7-9,TRBJ1-1
TGTGCCAGCAGCGGGGGGACTGGATCCTACGAGCAGTACTTC,CASSGGTGSYEQYF,-,-,TRBV11-2,TRBJ2-7
TGCAGTGCTCGACAGGGCTACGAGCAGTACTTC,CSARQGYEQYF,-,TRBD1,TRBV20-1,TRBJ2-7
TGTGCCAGCAGTTCGCTAGGAGCATCCTACGAGCAGTACTTC,CASSSLGASYEQYF,-,-,TRBV28,TRBJ2-7
TGCAGCGTGCCATCAATTATAGCCCGACACAATGAGCAGTTCTTC,CSVPSIIARHNEQFF,-,-,TRBV29-1,TRBJ2-1
TGTGCCAGCAGTCCTACAGGGAATTATCCCATGAACACTGAAGCTTTCTTT,CASSPTGNYPMNTEAFF,-,-,TRBV28,TRBJ1-1
TGTGCCAGCAGTCGCGGATGGAACTTTGAAGCTTTCTTT,CASSRGWNFEAFF,once,-,TRBV12-3/TRBV12-4,TRBJ1-1